The clone carrying this T cell receptor (beta chain) was observed a handful of times. The germline CDR1 and CDR2 sequences are SNHLY and FYNNEI. V was pared by 3 bases and J by 2 bases, with 7 bases between. The CDR3 sequence is 13 residues long. Clinical history reported by participants formed the basis on which cohorts were assigned. This sample was taken from a study of blood T cell repertoires in COVID-19. In the original analysis: Estimation of nucleated cell counts was performed using reference gene primer amplification. The data were produced by immunoSEQ multiplex PCR, yet TCRdb's version contains in-frame clones alone and is incomplete. V and J calls and clone size follow that table, whereas D and trimming were derived from the DNA. The sample yields some 150,000 clones, 75% to 80% seen once.

This rearrangement joins TRBV2 to TRBJ1-1; D not certain. Sequenced input: PBMCs or T cells enriched from blood (not recorded which). The receptor comes from a woman aged 45-60 years who had recovered from COVID-19. The CDR3 DNA reads TGTGCCAGCAGTGACCAGCGAAACACTGAAGCTTTCTTT. Amino acids: CASSDQRNTEAFF.